These 18 T cell receptor beta chains originate from one sample sequenced in a study of T cells after posttransplantation cyclophosphamide. Repertoires were generated with immunoSEQ multiplex PCR, while TCRdb's copy carries only in-frame clones and drops some. Listed for the sample are more than 20,000 clones, none seen a single time. Specimen: PBMCs. The receptors were gathered from a man aged 45 to 65 in good health, CMV-negative, and a related stem cell transplant donor.

This clone was seen repeatedly, ten times or more. The chain combines TRBV18 with TRBJ2-1; 9 nucleotides agree with TRBD1. The junction had 8 bases not matched to a gene; V was cut back by 4 bases and J by 4 bases. CDR3 length: 16 amino acids. Germline lookup yields CDR1 KGHSH and CDR2 LQKENI. In nucleotides, the CDR3 is TGTGCCAGCTCACTTCGGACAGGGGAAGTTTACAATGAGCAGTTCTTC. This translates into CASSLRTGEVYNEQFF.

V is TRBV28 and J is TRBJ2-4, with no clear D. This CDR3 spans 15 amino acids. V lost 6 bases, J lost 0 bases, and 12 bases lay in between. Germline V gives CDR1 MDHEN, CDR2 SYDVKM. The CDR3 region has the DNA TGTGCCAGCAGCCCCGTCCTCCTAGCCAAAAACATTCAGTACTTC. This encodes CASSPVLLAKNIQYF.

There are many counts of this clone. This rearrangement joins TRBV28 to TRBJ2-1, with 7 bases matching TRBD1. The CDR3 is made up of 13 amino acids. CDR1 and CDR2 (germline): MDHEN, SYDVKM. V gave up 5 bases and J gave up 5 bases; unmatched junction bases: 3. The DNA of the CDR3 is TGTGCCAGCAGTCCCGGGACAGACAATGAGCAGTTCTTC. Its translation: CASSPGTDNEQFF.

This clone was detected ten times or more. The rearrangement joins TRBV6-5 to TRBJ2-7; D not certain. The CDR3 consists of 15 residues. Deletions cut 0 bases from V and 0 bases from J, with 9 bases between. Germline CDR1 MNHEY, CDR2 SVGAGI. The CDR3 spells CASSYSYRSSYEQYF. The DNA for the CDR3 is TGTGCCAGCAGTTACTCATACCGGAGCTCCTACGAGCAGTACTTC.

This clone was seen many times. V is TRBV9 and J is TRBJ1-5; maybe TRBD1 (6 bases). Trimming shortened V by 2 bases and J by 4 bases, and 13 bases separated the two germline ends. This CDR3 is 15 amino acids long. The germline CDR1 and CDR2 sequences are SGDLS and YYNGEE. The CDR3 reads CASSVGTGLNQPQHF. CDR3 bases: TGTGCCAGCAGCGTGGGAACAGGGTTGAATCAGCCCCAGCATTTT.

This clone was counted many times. This sequence joins TRBV6-5 and TRBJ2-1; no reliable D call. Germline values: CDR1 MNHEY, CDR2 SVGAGI. V was shortened by 3 bases and J by 9 bases, with 12 bases between the two germline ends. This CDR3 is 13 amino acids long. CDR3 coding DNA: TGTGCCAGCAGTTATCCTCAACCGAGTGAGCAGTTCTTC. Protein: CASSYPQPSEQFF.

The sample holds many counts of this clone. Distinct nucleotide sequences in the sample also encode this CDR3. The genes are TRBV7-8 and TRBJ1-2; D gene ambiguous. Between the trimmed V and J ends, which lost 4 bases and 2 bases, there was a span of 8 bases. Germline CDR1 SGHVS, CDR2 FQNEAQ. The length of the CDR3 is 13 residues. The CDR3 reads CASSSGQNYGYTF. CDR3 nucleotides: TGTGCCAGCAGCTCTGGTCAGAACTATGGCTACACCTTC.

This clone was observed at least ten times. For the CDR3, the DNA is TGTGCCAGCAGCTTAGGGGGGCGGGGGCTCGGGGAGACCCAGTACTTC. This codes for CASSLGGRGLGETQYF. The chain recombines TRBV11-3 with TRBJ2-5; D may be TRBD2 (7 bases). This CDR3 has 16 residues. CDR1 is SGHNT and CDR2 is YENEEA in the germline V gene. Trimming took 1 base from V and 5 from J, leaving 17 bases between them.

There are many counts of this clone. CDR3 sequence: CASSSGTGSYNEQFF. DNA of the CDR3: TGTGCCAGCAGTTCTGGGACAGGCTCCTACAATGAGCAGTTCTTC. This chain joins TRBV6-6 and TRBJ2-1; 8 bases are shared with TRBD1. The CDR3 totals 15 residues. After removal of 4 bases from V and 0 bases from J, the junction contained 2 bases not matched to a gene. Per the germline V gene, CDR1 is MNHNY and CDR2 is SVGAGI (reference sequence).

There are many counts of this clone. This chain connects TRBV5-1 to TRBJ2-2, with D possibly being TRBD2 (5 bases). This CDR3 is 14 amino acids long. V was cut by 7 bases and J by 0 bases, with 10 bases left in between. Germline lookup yields CDR1 SGHRS and CDR2 YFSETQ. The CDR3 here is CASSEVANTGELFF. DNA for the CDR3: TGCGCCAGCTCGGAGGTAGCGAACACCGGGGAGCTGTTTTTT. Looking up the rest from reference TRBV5-1 and TRBJ2-2 gives the full variable domain: KAGVTQTPRYLIKTRGQQVTLSCSPISGHRSVSWYQQTPGQGLQFLFEYFSETQRNKGNFPGRFSGRQFSNSRSEMNVSTLELGDSALYLCASSEVANTGELFFGEGSRLTVL.

This clone was found many times. The rearrangement links TRBV27 to TRBJ1-4; the D gene is possibly TRBD1 (6 bases). From germline, CDR1 is MNHEY and CDR2 SMNVEV (reference sequence). This CDR3 region has 15 residues. V was clipped by 6 bases and J by 4 bases, with 15 bases between them. This CDR3 reads CASSPAGAGNEKLFF. In DNA, the CDR3 is TGTGCCAGCAGCCCCGCGGGGGCCGGTAATGAAAAACTGTTTTTT.

This clone showed up many times. The genes are TRBV11-3 and TRBJ2-1; 10 bases line up with TRBD1. Looked up from germline, CDR1 is SGHNT and CDR2 is YENEEA. The CDR3 is 15 amino acids. Trimming took 5 bases from V and 1 from J; bases not matched to a gene: 2. The DNA for the CDR3 is TGTGCCAGCAGCCGGGGACAGGGGTCCTACAATGAGCAGTTCTTC. This sequence encodes CASSRGQGSYNEQFF.

This clone showed up many times. The rearrangement joins TRBV11-3 to TRBJ2-7, with a tentative D call TRBD2 (6 bases). This CDR3 is built from 14 residues. Germline loops: CDR1 SGHNT, CDR2 YENEEA. The V end lost 5 bases, the J end lost 1 base, and 12 bases lay between the germline ends. CDR3: CASSPTRGSYEQYF. CDR3 in DNA: TGTGCCAGCAGCCCCACTCGGGGGTCCTACGAGCAGTACTTC.

This clone was seen at least ten times. The chain links TRBV5-1 to TRBJ2-3; possibly TRBD2 for D (5 bases). CDR3 size: 14 residues. Trimming took 5 bases from V and 0 from J, leaving 10 bases between them. Germline-derived CDR1 and CDR2 are SGHRS and YFSETQ. CDR3 sequence reads: CASRAGTSTDTQYF. In DNA, the CDR3 is TGCGCCAGCAGGGCGGGCACTAGCACAGATACGCAGTATTTT. Using reference TRBV5-1 and TRBJ2-3 for the parts outside the CDR3, the full variable domain is KAGVTQTPRYLIKTRGQQVTLSCSPISGHRSVSWYQQTPGQGLQFLFEYFSETQRNKGNFPGRFSGRQFSNSRSEMNVSTLELGDSALYLCASRAGTSTDTQYFGPGTRLTVL.

This clone has ten or more counts. This chain links TRBV2 with TRBJ1-2, with 9 positions matching TRBD1. The CDR3 totals 15 residues. The germline CDR1 and CDR2 sequences are SNHLY and FYNNEI. The V gene end was trimmed by 5 bases and the J gene end by 5 bases; junction bases not matched to a gene: 9. The CDR3 here is CASSIRQGVGYGYTF. CDR3 in DNA: TGTGCCAGCAGTATCCGACAGGGGGTAGGGTATGGCTACACCTTC.

The sample holds many counts of this clone. The chain has TRBV9 and TRBJ2-3, with 7 bases fitting TRBD1. V lost 0 bases, J lost 1 base, and 2 bases stayed unmatched. CDR3 size: 15 residues. Per the germline V gene, CDR1 is SGDLS and CDR2 is YYNGEE. The CDR3 DNA follows: TGTGCCAGCAGCGTAGAACAGGGGCGCACAGATACGCAGTATTTT. Its protein product is CASSVEQGRTDTQYF.

This clone has ten or more counts. The V gene is TRBV14, the J gene TRBJ1-1, with D possibly matching TRBD1 (6 bases). The CDR3 has 13 amino acids. Germline values: CDR1 SGHDN, CDR2 FVKESK. Trimming pared 5 bases from V and 6 bases from J, leaving 13 bases between. DNA for the CDR3: TGTGCCAGCAGCTGGACAGAAATGGCTGAAGCTTTCTTT. It specifies CASSWTEMAEAFF.

In its sample, this clone was seen many times. The chain uses TRBV10-1 and TRBJ2-5, with 8 positions matching TRBD2. Germline CDR1 is WNHNN and CDR2 is SYGVQD (reference sequence). The CDR3 length is 15 residues. The V gene end was trimmed by 1 base and the J gene end by 5 bases; junction bases not matched to a gene: 6. CDR3 DNA sequence: TGCGCCAGCAGTGAGTGGCGGGGGGCTGGGGAGACCCAGTACTTC. Protein product: CASSEWRGAGETQYF.